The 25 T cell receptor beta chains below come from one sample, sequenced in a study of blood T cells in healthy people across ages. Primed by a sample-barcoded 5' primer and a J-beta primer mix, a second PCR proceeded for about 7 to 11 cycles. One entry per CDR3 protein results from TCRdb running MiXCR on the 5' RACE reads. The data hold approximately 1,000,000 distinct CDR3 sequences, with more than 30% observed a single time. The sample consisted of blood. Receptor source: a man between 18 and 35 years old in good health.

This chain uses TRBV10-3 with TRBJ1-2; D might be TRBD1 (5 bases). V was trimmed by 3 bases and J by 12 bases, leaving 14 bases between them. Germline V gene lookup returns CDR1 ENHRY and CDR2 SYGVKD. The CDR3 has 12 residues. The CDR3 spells CAISDGSWGHTF. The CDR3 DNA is TGTGCCATCAGTGACGGCTCGTGGGGCCACACCTTC.

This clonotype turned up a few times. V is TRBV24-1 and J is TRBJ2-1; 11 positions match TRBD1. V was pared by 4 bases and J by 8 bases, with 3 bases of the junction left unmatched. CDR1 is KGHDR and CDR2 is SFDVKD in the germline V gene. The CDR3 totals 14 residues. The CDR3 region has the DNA TGTGCCACCAGTGACCGGACAGGGGGCTATGAGCAGTTCTTC. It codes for CATSDRTGGYEQFF.

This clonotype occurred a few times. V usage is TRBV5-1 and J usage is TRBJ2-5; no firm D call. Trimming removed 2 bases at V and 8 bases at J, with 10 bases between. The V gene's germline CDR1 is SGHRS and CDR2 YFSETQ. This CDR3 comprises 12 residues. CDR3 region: CASSLSPGTQYF. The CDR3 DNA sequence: TGCGCCAGCAGCTTATCCCCGGGCACCCAGTACTTC.

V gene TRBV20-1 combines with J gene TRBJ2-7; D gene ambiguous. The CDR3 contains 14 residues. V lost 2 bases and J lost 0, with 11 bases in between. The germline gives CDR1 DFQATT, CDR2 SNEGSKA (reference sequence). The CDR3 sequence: CSARRAGDSYEQYF. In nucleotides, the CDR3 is TGCAGTGCTAGAAGGGCTGGGGACTCCTACGAGCAGTACTTC.

CDR3 sequence reads: CAVLGGGGQYNEQYF. Here the CDR3 DNA reads TGTGCCGTACTAGGAGGGGGAGGTCAGTACAATGAGCAGTACTTC. This chain links TRBV2 with TRBJ2-5; perhaps D is TRBD1 or TRBD2 (6 bases each). This CDR3 has 15 amino acids. CDR1 is SNHLY and CDR2 is FYNNEI in the germline V gene. Deletions cut 11 bases from V and 11 bases from J, with 30 bases between.

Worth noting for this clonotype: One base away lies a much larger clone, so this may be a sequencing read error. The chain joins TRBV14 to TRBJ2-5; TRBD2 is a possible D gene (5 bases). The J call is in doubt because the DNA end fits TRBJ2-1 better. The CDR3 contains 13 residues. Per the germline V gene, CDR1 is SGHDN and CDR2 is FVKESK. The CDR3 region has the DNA TGTGCCAGCAGTGATCGGATTTGGGAGACCCAGTTCTTC. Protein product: CASSDRIWETQFF.

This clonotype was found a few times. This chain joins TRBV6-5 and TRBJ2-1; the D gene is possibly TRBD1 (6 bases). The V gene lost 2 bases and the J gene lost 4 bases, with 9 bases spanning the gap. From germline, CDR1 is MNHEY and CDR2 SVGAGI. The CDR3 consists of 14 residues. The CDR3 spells CASSYGGPYNEQFF. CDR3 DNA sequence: TGTGCCAGCAGTTACGGGGGCCCGTACAATGAGCAGTTCTTC.

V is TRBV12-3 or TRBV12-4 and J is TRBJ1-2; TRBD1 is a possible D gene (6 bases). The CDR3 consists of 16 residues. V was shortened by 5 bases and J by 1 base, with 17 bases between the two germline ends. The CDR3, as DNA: TGTGCCAGCAGTAACGCCCGGGACACCCTTAACTATGGCTACACCTTC. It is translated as CASSNARDTLNYGYTF.

The CDR3 nucleotides read TGTGCCAGCAGGAAAACGAACACTGAAGCTTTCTTT. This sequence encodes CASRKTNTEAFF. This sequence joins TRBV6-6 and TRBJ1-1; D not certain. V was trimmed by 6 bases and J by 1 base, leaving 6 bases between them. From germline, CDR1 is MNHNY and CDR2 SVGAGI (reference sequence). CDR3 length: 12 residues.

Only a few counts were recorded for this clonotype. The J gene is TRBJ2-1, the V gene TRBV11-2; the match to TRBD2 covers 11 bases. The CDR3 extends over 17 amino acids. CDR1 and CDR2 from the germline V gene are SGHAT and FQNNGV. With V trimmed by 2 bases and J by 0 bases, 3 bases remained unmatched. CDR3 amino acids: CASSLRLAGYSYNEQFF. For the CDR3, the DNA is TGTGCCAGCAGCTTACGACTAGCGGGATACTCCTACAATGAGCAGTTCTTC.

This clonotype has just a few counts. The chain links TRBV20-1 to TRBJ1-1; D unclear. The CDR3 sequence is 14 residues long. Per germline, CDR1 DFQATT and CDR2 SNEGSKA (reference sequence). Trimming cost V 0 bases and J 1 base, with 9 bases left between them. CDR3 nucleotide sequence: TGCAGTGCTAGAGAACCCATCGCGAACACTGAAGCTTTCTTT. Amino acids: CSAREPIANTEAFF.

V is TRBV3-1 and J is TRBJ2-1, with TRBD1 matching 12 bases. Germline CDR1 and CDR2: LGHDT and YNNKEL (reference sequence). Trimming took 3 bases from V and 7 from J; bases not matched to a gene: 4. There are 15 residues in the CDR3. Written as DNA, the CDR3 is TGTGCCAGCAGCCAGGGACAGGGGGCGAGAAATGAGCAGTTCTTC. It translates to CASSQGQGARNEQFF.

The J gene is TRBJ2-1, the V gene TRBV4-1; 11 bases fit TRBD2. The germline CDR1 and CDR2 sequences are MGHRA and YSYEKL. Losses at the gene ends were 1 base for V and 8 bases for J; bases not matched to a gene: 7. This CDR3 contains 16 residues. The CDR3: CASSQGPSGGLDEQFF. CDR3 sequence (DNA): TGCGCCAGCAGCCAAGGACCTAGCGGGGGGCTCGATGAGCAGTTCTTC.

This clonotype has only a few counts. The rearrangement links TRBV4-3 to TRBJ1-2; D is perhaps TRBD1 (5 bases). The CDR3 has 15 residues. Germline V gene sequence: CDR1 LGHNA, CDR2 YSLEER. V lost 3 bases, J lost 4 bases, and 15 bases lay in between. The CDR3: CASSQAGVGPYGYTF. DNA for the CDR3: TGCGCCAGCAGCCAGGCGGGGGTGGGCCCCTATGGCTACACCTTC.

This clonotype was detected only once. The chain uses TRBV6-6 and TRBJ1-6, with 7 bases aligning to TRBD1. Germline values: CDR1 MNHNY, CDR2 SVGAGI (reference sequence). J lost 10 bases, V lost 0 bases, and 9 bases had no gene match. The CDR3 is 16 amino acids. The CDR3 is CASSYSRQGGGSPLHF. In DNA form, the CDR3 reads TGTGCCAGCAGTTACTCGAGACAGGGAGGAGGATCACCCCTCCACTTT.

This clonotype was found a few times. CDR3 sequence (DNA): TGTGCCAGCAGCCAAGACTGGAGCACAGATACGCAGTATTTT. This sequence encodes CASSQDWSTDTQYF. V gene TRBV3-1 combines with J gene TRBJ2-3; D remains ambiguous. CDR1 and CDR2 (germline): LGHDT, YNNKEL (reference sequence). Between the trimmed V and J ends, which lost 0 bases and 0 bases, there was a span of 4 bases. This CDR3 is built from 14 residues.

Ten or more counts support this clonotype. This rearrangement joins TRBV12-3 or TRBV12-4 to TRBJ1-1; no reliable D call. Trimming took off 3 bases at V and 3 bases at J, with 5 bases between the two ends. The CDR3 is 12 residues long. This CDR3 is CASSFRDTEAFF. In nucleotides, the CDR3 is TGTGCCAGCAGTTTTAGAGACACTGAAGCTTTCTTT.

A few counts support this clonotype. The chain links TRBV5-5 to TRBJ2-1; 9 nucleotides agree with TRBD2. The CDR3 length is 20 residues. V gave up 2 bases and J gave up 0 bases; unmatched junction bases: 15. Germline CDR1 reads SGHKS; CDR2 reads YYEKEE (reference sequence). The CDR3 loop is CASSLRIAGAPSSSYNEQFF. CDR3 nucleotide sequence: TGTGCCAGCAGCTTACGTATAGCGGGGGCCCCATCGAGCTCCTACAATGAGCAGTTCTTC.

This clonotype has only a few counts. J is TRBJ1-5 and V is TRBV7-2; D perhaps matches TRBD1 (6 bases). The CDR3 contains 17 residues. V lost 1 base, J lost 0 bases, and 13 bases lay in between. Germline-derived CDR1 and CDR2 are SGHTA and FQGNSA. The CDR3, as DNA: TGTGCCAGCAGCTTAGTTCCAGGGGATTATAGCAATCAGCCCCAGCATTTT. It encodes CASSLVPGDYSNQPQHF.

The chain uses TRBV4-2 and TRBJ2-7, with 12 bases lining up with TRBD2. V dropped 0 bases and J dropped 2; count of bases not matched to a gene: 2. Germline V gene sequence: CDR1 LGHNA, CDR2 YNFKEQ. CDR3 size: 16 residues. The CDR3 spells CASSQELAGGTYEQYF. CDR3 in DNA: TGTGCCAGCAGCCAAGAACTAGCGGGGGGCACCTACGAGCAGTACTTC.

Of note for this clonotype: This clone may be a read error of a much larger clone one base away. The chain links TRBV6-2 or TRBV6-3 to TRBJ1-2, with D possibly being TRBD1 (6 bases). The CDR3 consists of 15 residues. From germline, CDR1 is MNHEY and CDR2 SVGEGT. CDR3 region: CVSSRRNGGADGYTF. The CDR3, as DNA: TGTGTCAGCAGTCGACGAAACGGGGGGGCTGATGGCTACACCTTC.

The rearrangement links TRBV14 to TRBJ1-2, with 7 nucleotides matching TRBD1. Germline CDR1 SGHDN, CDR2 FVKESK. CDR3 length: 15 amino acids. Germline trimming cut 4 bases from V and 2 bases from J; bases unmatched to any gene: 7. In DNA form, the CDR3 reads TGTGCCAGCAGCCCCTGGACAGGAACAAACTATGGCTACACCTTC. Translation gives CASSPWTGTNYGYTF.

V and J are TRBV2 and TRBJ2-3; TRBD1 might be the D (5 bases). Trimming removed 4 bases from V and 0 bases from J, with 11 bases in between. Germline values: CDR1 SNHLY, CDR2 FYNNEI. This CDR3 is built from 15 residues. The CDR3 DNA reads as TGTGCCAGCAGTGCGACAGTTGAGAGCACAGATACGCAGTATTTT. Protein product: CASSATVESTDTQYF.

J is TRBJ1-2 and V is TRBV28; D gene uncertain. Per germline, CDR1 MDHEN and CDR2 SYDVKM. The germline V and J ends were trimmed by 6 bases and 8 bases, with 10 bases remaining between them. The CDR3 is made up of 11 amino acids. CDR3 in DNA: TGTGCCAGCAGCGTATCGAGGGGCTACACCTTC. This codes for CASSVSRGYTF.

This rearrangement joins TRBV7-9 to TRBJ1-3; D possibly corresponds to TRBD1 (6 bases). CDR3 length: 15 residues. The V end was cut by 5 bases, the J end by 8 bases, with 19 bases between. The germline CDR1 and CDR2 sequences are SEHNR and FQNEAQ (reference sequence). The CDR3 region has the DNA TGTGCCAGCAGCCCCGGGACACGAAGGCCGGACACCATATATTTT. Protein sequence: CASSPGTRRPDTIYF.